Listed below are T cell receptor beta chains from one sample, sequenced in a study of healthy donors' naive CD4 and CD8 T cells. MiXCR, applied by TCRdb to the reads, yields one record per CDR3 protein. The sample consists of around 200,000 distinct CDR3 sequences, 65% to 80% of them appearing once. Material for sequencing was naive CD4+ and CD8+ T cells sorted from blood, pooled from several donors. The receptors derive from a pool of human donors in good health; the sample pools cells from several healthy donors. Each CDR3 is given with its conserved first and last residue. The D gene is left open where the match is weak. The listing skips clone size in some rows; elsewhere it reads once, few, many or a size class.

TRBJ2-7 - TRBV6-2/TRBV6-3 - CASSYEGFQDEQYF TGTGCCAGCAGTTACGAAGGCTTTCAGGACGAGCAGTACTTC
TRBJ2-4 - TRBV6-6 - CASSWGKNIQYF TGTGCCAGCAGTTGGGGCAAAAACATTCAGTACTTC
TRBJ1-1 few TRBV29-1 TRBD1 CSVRGPGMNTEAFF TGCAGCGTTAGGGGGCCAGGAATGAACACTGAAGCTTTCTTT
TRBJ1-1 - TRBV5-1 - CASSLEIRNTEAFF TGCGCCAGCAGCTTGGAAATACGGAACACTGAAGCTTTCTTT
TRBJ2-7 - TRBV10-3 TRBD2 CAIKLAGNYEQYF TGTGCCATCAAGCTAGCGGGGAACTACGAGCAGTACTTC
TRBJ2-1 once TRBV12-5 - CASGLVLSGSYNEQFF TGTGCTAGTGGTTTGGTACTATCGGGAAGTTACAATGAGCAGTTCTTC
TRBJ2-1 - TRBV6-5 TRBD1 CASSSGQGLGNEQFF TGTGCCAGCAGTTCAGGACAGGGTCTGGGCAATGAGCAGTTCTTC
TRBJ2-3 few TRBV29-1 - CSVDGRSTDTQYF TGCAGCGTTGATGGCAGAAGCACAGATACGCAGTATTTT
TRBJ1-6 - TRBV29-1 - CSVGTPDSPLHF TGCAGCGTCGGGACGCCGGATTCACCCCTCCACTTT
TRBJ2-3 - TRBV4-3 - CASSQDSTNLITDTQYF TGCGCCAGCAGCCAAGATTCGACAAATCTGATCACAGATACGCAGTATTTT
TRBJ1-3 - TRBV6-4 - CASRAAVMAGNTIYF TGTGCCAGCCGGGCTGCAGTGATGGCTGGAAACACCATATATTTT
TRBJ2-7 - TRBV6-5 - CASSSSTSGASYEQYF -
TRBJ2-7 - TRBV19 - CASSTYPGYEQYF TGTGCCAGTAGTACGTATCCGGGCTACGAGCAGTACTTC
TRBJ2-7 - TRBV5-6 - CASSLLTYYEQYF TGTGCCAGCAGCTTGCTGACCTACTACGAGCAGTACTTC
TRBJ2-1 - TRBV19 TRBD2 CATFSGRAQGEQFF TGTGCCACCTTTAGCGGGAGGGCCCAGGGGGAGCAGTTCTTC
TRBJ1-1 - TRBV11-2 TRBD1 CASSPTGSHMNTEAFF TGTGCCAGCAGCCCGACAGGGAGTCACATGAACACTGAAGCTTTCTTT
TRBJ1-1 once TRBV29-1 - CSVRTGRAEAFF TGCAGCGTTCGGACGGGTCGGGCTGAAGCTTTCTTT
TRBJ2-2 - TRBV5-5 - CASSLEYGGTGELFF TGTGCCAGCAGCTTAGAATATGGCGGCACCGGGGAGCTGTTTTTT
TRBJ1-6 - TRBV5-6 TRBD1 CASSYMGQSYNSPLHF TGTGCCAGCAGCTATATGGGACAGAGCTATAATTCACCCCTCCACTTT
TRBJ1-5 - TRBV4-3 - CASSQGVVIGQPQHF TGCGCCAGCAGCCAAGGTGTCGTCATCGGACAGCCCCAGCATTTT
TRBJ2-2 few TRBV19 - CASRSYTVELFF TGTGCCAGTAGGTCGTACACCGTGGAGCTGTTTTTT
TRBJ1-2 - TRBV19 - CASRLPTNGYTF TGTGCCAGTAGACTCCCGACAAATGGCTACACCTTC
TRBJ1-5 - TRBV19 - CASRSGQPQHF TGTGCCAGTAGGAGCGGTCAGCCCCAGCATTTT
TRBJ2-1 - TRBV27 - CATMTTGLPSNEQFF TGTGCCACCATGACAACGGGACTCCCCTCCAATGAGCAGTTCTTC
TRBJ2-7 - TRBV6-5 TRBD2 CASSCWTSGRESVCEQYF TGTGCCAGCAGCTGCTGGACTAGCGGGAGAGAGTCGGTCTGCGAGCAGTACTTC
TRBJ2-1 - TRBV29-1 - CSVAYRTEQFF TGCAGCGTTGCGTATAGGACCGAGCAGTTCTTC
TRBJ2-7 - TRBV19 - CAILKVPYEQYF TGTGCCATCCTCAAGGTGCCCTACGAGCAGTACTTC
TRBJ1-1 - TRBV29-1 - CSVEVYGRGNTEAFF TGCAGCGTTGAAGTGTACGGCAGGGGAAACACTGAAGCTTTCTTT
TRBJ1-1 - TRBV29-1 TRBD1 CSVSTGGSTEAFF TGCAGCGTCTCAACAGGGGGTAGCACTGAAGCTTTCTTT
TRBJ1-2 - TRBV7-8 - CASSFDEGGGTYGYTF TGTGCCAGCAGCTTCGACGAGGGCGGGGGCACCTATGGCTACACCTTC
TRBJ1-2 - TRBV6-5 - CASSYRETNYGYTF TGTGCCAGCAGTTATAGGGAAACTAACTATGGCTACACCTTC
TRBJ2-7 - TRBV6-5 TRBD2 CASRLSGTLVREQYF TGTGCCAGCAGACTAAGCGGGACTCTGGTGCGTGAGCAGTACTTC
TRBJ2-1 - TRBV29-1 - CSVVYPGLNEQFF TGCAGCGTTGTATATCCCGGGTTAAATGAGCAGTTCTTC
TRBJ2-7 - TRBV11-2 - CATFDLDSNYEQYF TGTGCCACCTTCGACTTGGACAGCAACTACGAGCAGTACTTC
TRBJ2-7 once TRBV29-1 - CSVPGTSRQYF TGCAGCGTCCCAGGGACCTCGAGGCAGTACTTC
TRBJ1-2 - TRBV29-1 TRBD1 CSVPGTVYGYTF TGCAGCGTACCCGGGACAGTCTATGGCTACACCTTC
TRBJ1-6 - TRBV6-5 - CATKTSYNSPLHF TGTGCCACAAAGACCTCCTATAATTCACCCCTCCACTTT
TRBJ2-3 - TRBV19 - CASSIARAADTQYF TGTGCCAGTAGTATCGCGCGGGCGGCAGATACGCAGTATTTT
TRBJ2-1 - TRBV29-1 TRBD2 CSVEEQLADSYNEQFF TGCAGCGTTGAGGAACAACTAGCGGACTCCTACAATGAGCAGTTCTTC
TRBJ1-6 few TRBV27 - CASSYPNSPLHF TGTGCCAGCAGTTATCCCAATTCACCCCTCCACTTT